This paragraph covers one T cell receptor (beta chain) sequence. Libraries were prepared by immunoSEQ multiplex PCR; TCRdb keeps only in-frame clonotypes and omits some of them. The sample carries more than 250,000 clones, approximately 82% recorded once. These data come from a study of blood T cell repertoires in COVID-19. This CDR3 contains 16 residues. The trim removed 4 bases at V and 1 base at J, leaving 7 bases unmatched. Germline loops: CDR1 LNHDA, CDR2 SQIVND (reference sequence). This TCR was recovered from a woman aged 45-65 years with acute or convalescent COVID-19. The sample taken for sequencing was peripheral blood. The V and J genes are TRBV19 and TRBJ1-1, with 9 bases fitting TRBD1. The CDR3 DNA sequence: TGTGCCAGTAGTAAGGGACAGGGAGGAGGGAACACTGAAGCTTTCTTT. Its protein product is CASSKGQGGGNTEAFF.